The 2 T cell receptor beta chains below all came from one sample that was sequenced in a study of blood T cell repertoires in COVID-19. The protocol was immunoSEQ multiplex PCR, while the TCRdb copy is restricted to in-frame clones and leaves out a portion. The sample holds about 230,000 clones, approximately 87% seen once. Sequencing was done on a sample of peripheral blood. The receptor source for this set is a woman aged 70-85 years with active or convalescent COVID-19.

This clone occurred once. V is TRBV11-2 and J is TRBJ1-1; no definite D call. Trimming cost V 5 bases and J 5 bases, with 18 bases left between them. CDR1 and CDR2 (germline): SGHAT, FQNNGV. The CDR3 totals 15 residues. The CDR3 DNA sequence: TGTGCCAGCAGCCCCCAGATCGGGGTGTCGACTGAAGCTTTCTTT. Amino acid sequence: CASSPQIGVSTEAFF.

The J gene is TRBJ2-1, the V gene TRBV18; 11 bases map to TRBD2. There are 17 residues in the CDR3. V shed 2 bases, J shed 6 bases, and the junction held 9 bases outside the gene matches. Germline loops: CDR1 KGHSH, CDR2 LQKENI. CDR3 sequence reads: CASSPISGGASTNEQFF. The CDR3 DNA is TGTGCCAGCTCACCAATTAGCGGGGGGGCTAGTACCAATGAGCAGTTCTTC.